This T cell receptor (beta chain) was captured by sequencing in a study of blood T cell repertoires in COVID-19. About the study: COVID-19 samples from acute and convalescent phases originated in the United States, Italy and Spain. PBMCs, B-cell-depleted T cells, or T cells were the source of the cDNA or gDNA that made up the material.

Trimming took off 1 base at V and 4 bases at J, with 9 bases between the two ends. This CDR3 is built from 14 residues. Germline V gives CDR1 SGHRS, CDR2 YFSETQ. In the original processing: Amplified reference gene primers provided the basis for estimating nucleated cell counts. Some clones are missing from TCRdb's copy, which holds only in-frame ones; the method was immunoSEQ multiplex PCR. V, J and clone size are taken as reported in that table, and D and trimming were inferred from the DNA itself. The table records approximately 150,000 clones, about 80% of them present only once. The rearrangement joins TRBV5-1 to TRBJ1-3; D gene unclear. This TCR was recovered from a human donor in a cohort sampled during active COVID-19. Material for sequencing was peripheral blood. CDR3 sequence reads: CASSLYGGGNTIYF. As DNA, the CDR3 is TGCGCCAGCAGCTTGTATGGCGGAGGAAACACCATATATTTT.